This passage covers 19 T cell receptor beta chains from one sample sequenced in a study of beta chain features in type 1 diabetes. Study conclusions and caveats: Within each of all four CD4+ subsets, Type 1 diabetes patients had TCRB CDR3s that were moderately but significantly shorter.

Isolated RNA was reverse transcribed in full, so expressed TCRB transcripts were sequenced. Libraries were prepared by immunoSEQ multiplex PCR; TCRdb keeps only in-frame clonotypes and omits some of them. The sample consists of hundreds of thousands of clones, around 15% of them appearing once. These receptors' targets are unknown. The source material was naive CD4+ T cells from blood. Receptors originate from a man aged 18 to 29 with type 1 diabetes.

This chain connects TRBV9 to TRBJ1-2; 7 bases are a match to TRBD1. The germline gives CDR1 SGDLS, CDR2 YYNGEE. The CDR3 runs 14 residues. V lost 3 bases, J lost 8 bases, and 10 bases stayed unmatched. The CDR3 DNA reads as TGTGCCAGCAGCGCTCCTACAGGGGCGAGGGGCTACACCTTC. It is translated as CASSAPTGARGYTF.

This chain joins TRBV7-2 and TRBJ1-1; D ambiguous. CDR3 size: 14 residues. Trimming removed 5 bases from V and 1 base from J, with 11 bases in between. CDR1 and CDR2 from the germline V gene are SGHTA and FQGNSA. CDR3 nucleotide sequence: TGTGCCAGCAGCCCAGGCGCGGCGAACACTGAAGCTTTCTTT. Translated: CASSPGAANTEAFF.

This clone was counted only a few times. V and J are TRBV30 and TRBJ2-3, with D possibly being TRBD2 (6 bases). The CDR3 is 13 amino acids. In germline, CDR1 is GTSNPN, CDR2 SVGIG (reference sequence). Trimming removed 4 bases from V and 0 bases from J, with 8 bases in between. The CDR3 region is CAWKAGSTDTQYF. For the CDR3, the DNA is TGTGCCTGGAAGGCGGGAAGCACAGATACGCAGTATTTT.

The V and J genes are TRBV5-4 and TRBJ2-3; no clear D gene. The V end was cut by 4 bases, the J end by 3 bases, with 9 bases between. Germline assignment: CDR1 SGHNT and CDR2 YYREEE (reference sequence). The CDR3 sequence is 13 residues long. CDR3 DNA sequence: TGTGCCAGCAGCAGTGGACCTACAGATACGCAGTATTTT. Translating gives CASSSGPTDTQYF.

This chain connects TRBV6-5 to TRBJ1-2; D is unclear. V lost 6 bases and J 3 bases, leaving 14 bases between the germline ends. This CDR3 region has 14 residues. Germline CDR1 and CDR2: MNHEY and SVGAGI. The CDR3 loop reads CASSADRDYYGYTF. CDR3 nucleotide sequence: TGTGCCAGCAGCGCCGACCGAGATTACTATGGCTACACCTTC.

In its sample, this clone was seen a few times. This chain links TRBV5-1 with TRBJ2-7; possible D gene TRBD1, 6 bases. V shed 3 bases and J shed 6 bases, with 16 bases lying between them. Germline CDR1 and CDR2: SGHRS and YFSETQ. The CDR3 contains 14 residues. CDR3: CASSSVRTESEQYF. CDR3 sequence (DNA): TGCGCCAGCAGCTCCGTCAGGACAGAAAGCGAGCAGTACTTC.

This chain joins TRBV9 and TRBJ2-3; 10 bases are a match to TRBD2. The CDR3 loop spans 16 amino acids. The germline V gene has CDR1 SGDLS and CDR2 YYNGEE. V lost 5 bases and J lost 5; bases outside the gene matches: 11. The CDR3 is CASSTSGVGKEDTQYF. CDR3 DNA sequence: TGTGCCAGCAGTACTAGCGGGGTGGGGAAGGAAGATACGCAGTATTTT. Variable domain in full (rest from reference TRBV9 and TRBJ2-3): DSGVTQTPKHLITATGQRVTLRCSPRSGDLSVYWYQQSLDQGLQFLIQYYNGEERAKGNILERFSAQQFPDLHSELNLSSLELGDSALYFCASSTSGVGKEDTQYFGPGTRLTVL.

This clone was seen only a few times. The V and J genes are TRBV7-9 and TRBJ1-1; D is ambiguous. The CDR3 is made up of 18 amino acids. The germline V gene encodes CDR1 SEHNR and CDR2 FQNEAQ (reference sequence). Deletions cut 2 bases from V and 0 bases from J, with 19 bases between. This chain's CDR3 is CASSLLFGVLGMNTEAFF. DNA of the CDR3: TGTGCCAGCAGCTTATTGTTTGGGGTTTTGGGAATGAACACTGAAGCTTTCTTT.

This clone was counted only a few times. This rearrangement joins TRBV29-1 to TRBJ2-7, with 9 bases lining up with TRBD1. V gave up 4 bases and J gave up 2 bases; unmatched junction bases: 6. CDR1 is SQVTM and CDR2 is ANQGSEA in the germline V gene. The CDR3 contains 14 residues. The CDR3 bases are TGCAGCGTTGGGGGACAGGGTGGGACCTACGAGCAGTACTTC. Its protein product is CSVGGQGGTYEQYF.

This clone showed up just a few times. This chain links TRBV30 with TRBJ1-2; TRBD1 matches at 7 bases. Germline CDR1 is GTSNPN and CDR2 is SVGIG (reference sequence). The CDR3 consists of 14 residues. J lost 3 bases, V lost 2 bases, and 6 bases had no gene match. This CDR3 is CAWSRDRRYYGYTF. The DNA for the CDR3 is TGTGCCTGGAGTAGGGACAGAAGATACTATGGCTACACCTTC.

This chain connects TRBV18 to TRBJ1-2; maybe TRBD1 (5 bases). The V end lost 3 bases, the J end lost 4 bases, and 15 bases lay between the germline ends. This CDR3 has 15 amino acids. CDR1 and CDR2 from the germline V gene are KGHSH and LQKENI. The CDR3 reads CASSPNAPGGYGYTF. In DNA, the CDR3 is TGTGCCAGCTCACCTAACGCGCCGGGGGGCTATGGCTACACCTTC.

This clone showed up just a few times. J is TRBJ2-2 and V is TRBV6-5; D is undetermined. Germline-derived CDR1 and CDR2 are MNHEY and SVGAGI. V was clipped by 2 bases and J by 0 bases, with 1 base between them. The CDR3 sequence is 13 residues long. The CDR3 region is CASSYANTGELFF. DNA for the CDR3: TGTGCCAGCAGTTACGCGAACACCGGGGAGCTGTTTTTT.

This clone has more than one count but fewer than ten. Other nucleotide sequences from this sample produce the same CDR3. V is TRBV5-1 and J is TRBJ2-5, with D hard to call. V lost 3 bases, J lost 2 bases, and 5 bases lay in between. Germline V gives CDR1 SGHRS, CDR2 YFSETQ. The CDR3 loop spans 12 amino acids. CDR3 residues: CASSSQQETQYF. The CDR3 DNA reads TGCGCCAGCAGCTCTCAACAAGAGACCCAGTACTTC.

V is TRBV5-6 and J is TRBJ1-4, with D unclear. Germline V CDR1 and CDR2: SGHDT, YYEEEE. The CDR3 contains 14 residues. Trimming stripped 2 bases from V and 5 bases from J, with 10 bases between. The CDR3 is CASSFEQLNEKLFF. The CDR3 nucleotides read TGTGCCAGCAGCTTCGAACAGCTAAATGAAAAACTGTTTTTT.

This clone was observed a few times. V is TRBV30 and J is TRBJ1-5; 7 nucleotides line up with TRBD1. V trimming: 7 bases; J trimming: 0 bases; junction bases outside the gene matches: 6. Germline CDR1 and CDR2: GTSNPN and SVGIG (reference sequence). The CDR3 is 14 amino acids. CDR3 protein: CAFQTGNSNQPQHF. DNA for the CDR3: TGTGCCTTCCAGACAGGGAATAGCAATCAGCCCCAGCATTTT.

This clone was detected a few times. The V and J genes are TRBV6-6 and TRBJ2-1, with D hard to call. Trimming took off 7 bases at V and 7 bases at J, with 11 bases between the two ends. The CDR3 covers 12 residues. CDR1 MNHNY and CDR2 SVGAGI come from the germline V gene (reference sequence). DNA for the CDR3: TGTGCCAGCACTTTGTACAGAAATGAGCAGTTCTTC. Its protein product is CASTLYRNEQFF.

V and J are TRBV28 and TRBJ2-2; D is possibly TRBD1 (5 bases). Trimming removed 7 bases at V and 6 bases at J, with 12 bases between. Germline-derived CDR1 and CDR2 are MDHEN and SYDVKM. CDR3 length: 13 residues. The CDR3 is CASIARVAGELFF. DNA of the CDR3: TGTGCCAGCATTGCCAGGGTCGCCGGGGAGCTGTTTTTT.

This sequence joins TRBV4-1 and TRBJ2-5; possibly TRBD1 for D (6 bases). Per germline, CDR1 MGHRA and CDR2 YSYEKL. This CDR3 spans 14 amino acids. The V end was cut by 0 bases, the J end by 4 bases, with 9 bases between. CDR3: CASSQDGRGETQYF. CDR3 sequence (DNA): TGCGCCAGCAGCCAAGACGGCAGGGGAGAGACCCAGTACTTC.

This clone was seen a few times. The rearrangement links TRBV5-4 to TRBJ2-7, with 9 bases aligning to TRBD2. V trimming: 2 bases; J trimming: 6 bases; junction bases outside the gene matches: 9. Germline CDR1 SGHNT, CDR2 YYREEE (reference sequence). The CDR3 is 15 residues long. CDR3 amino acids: CASSFGGRADREQYF. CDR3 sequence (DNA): TGTGCCAGCAGCTTTGGCGGGAGGGCCGACCGCGAGCAGTACTTC.